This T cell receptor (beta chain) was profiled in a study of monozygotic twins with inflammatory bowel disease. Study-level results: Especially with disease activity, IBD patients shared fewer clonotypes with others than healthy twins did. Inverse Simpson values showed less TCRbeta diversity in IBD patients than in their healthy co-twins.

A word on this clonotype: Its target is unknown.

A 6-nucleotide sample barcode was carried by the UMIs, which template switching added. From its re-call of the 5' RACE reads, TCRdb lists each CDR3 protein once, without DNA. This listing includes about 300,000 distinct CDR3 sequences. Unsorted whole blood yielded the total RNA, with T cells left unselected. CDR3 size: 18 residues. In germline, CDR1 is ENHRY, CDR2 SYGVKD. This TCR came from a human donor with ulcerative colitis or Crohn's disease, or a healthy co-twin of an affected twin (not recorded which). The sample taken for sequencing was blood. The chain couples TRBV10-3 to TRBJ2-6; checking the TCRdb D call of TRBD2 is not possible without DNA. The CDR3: CAIRPHRDSFSGANVLTF.